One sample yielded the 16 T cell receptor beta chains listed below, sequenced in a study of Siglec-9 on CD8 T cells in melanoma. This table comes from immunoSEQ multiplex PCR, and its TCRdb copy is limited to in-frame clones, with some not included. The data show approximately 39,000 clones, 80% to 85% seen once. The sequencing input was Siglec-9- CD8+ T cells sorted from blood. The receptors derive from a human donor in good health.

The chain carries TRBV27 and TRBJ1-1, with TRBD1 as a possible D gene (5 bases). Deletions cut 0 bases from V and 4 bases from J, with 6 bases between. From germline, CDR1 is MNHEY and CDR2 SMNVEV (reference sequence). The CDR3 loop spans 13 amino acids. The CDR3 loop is CASSLSRGTEAFF. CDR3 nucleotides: TGTGCCAGCAGTTTATCGAGGGGCACTGAAGCTTTCTTT.

The CDR3 spells CSGVQANYGYTF. As DNA, the CDR3 is TGCAGCGGTGTACAGGCTAACTATGGCTACACCTTC. The J gene is TRBJ1-2, the V gene TRBV29-1, with D tentatively TRBD1 (5 bases). Trimming removed 7 bases at V and 0 bases at J, with 9 bases between. The germline V gene encodes CDR1 SQVTM and CDR2 ANQGSEA. The CDR3 contains 12 residues.

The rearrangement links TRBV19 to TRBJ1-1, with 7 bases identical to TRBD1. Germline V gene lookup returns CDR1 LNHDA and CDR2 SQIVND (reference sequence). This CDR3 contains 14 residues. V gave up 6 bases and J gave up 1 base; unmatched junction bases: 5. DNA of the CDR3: TGTGCCAGTAGGACCGGGACAGCGAACACTGAAGCTTTCTTT. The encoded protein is CASRTGTANTEAFF.

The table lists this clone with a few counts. The DNA of the CDR3 is TGTGCCTGGGCCGAGGACGGTGAAGCTTTCTTT. Amino acids: CAWAEDGEAFF. V is TRBV30 and J is TRBJ1-1; D is undetermined. Trimming took 5 bases from V and 7 from J, leaving 11 bases between them. The CDR3 runs to 11 residues. Looked up from germline, CDR1 is GTSNPN and CDR2 is SVGIG (reference sequence).

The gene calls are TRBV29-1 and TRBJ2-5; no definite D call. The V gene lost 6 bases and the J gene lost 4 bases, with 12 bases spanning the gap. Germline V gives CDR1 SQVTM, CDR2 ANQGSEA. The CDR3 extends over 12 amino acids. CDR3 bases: TGCAGCGTCCGACATTTTACAGAGACCCAGTACTTC. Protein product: CSVRHFTETQYF.

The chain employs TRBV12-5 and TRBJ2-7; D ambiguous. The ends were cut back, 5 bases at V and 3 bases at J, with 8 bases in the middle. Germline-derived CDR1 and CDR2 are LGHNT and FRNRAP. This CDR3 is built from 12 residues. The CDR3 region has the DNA TGTGCTAGTGGTACCAGCTACTACGAGCAGTACTTC. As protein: CASGTSYYEQYF. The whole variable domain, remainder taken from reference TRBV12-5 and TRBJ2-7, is DARVTQTPRHKVTEMGQEVTMRCQPILGHNTVFWYRQTMMQGLELLAYFRNRAPLDDSGMPKDRFSAEMPDATLATLKIQPSEPRDSAVYFCASGTSYYEQYFGPGTRLTVT.

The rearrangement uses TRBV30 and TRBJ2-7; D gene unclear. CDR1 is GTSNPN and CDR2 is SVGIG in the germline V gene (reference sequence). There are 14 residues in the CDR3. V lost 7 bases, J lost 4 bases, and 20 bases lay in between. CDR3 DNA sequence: TGTGCCTCCCTTTTTCCCGACAAGCCTTACGAGCAGTACTTC. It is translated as CASLFPDKPYEQYF.

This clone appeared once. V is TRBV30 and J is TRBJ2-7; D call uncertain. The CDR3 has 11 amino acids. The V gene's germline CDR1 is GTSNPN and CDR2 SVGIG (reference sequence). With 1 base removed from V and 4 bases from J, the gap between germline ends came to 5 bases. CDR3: CAWSGLYEQYF. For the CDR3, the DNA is TGTGCCTGGAGTGGATTATACGAGCAGTACTTC.

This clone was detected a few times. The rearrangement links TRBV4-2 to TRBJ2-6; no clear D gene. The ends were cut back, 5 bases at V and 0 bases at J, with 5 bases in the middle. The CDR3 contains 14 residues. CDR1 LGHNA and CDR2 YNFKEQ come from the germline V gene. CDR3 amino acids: CASSEVSGANVLTF. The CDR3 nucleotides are TGTGCCAGCAGCGAAGTCTCTGGGGCCAACGTCCTGACTTTC.

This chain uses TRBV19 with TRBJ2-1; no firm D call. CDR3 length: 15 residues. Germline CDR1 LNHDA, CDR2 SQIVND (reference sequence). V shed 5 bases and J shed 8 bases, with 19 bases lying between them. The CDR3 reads CASSPPEGWFDEQFF. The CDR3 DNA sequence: TGTGCCAGTAGTCCTCCTGAAGGCTGGTTCGATGAGCAGTTCTTC.

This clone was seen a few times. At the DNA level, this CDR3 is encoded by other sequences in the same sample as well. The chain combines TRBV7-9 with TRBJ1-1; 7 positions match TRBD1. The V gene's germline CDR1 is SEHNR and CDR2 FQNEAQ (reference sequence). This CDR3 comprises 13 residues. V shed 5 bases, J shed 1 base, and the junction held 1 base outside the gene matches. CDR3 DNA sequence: TGTGCCAGCAGCGGACAGGAGAACACTGAAGCTTTCTTT. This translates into CASSGQENTEAFF.

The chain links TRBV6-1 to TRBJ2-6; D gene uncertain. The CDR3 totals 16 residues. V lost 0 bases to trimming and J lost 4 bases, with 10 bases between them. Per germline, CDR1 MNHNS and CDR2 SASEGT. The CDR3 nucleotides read TGTGCCAGCAGTGAAGCGCACGGGTCCGGGGCCAACGTCCTGACTTTC. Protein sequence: CASSEAHGSGANVLTF.

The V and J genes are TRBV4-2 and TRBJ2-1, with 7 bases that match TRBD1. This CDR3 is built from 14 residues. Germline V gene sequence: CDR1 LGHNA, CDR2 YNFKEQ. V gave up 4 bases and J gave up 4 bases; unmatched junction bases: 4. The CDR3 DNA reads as TGTGCCAGCAGCCCCGACAGGGATTACAATGAGCAGTTCTTC. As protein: CASSPDRDYNEQFF.

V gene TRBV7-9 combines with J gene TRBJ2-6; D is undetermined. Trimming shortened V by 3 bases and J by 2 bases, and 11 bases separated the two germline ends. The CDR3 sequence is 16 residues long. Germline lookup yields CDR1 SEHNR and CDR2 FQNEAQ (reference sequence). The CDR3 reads CASSFLTSPGANVLTF. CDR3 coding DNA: TGTGCCAGCAGCTTCCTGACTTCTCCTGGGGCCAACGTCCTGACTTTC.

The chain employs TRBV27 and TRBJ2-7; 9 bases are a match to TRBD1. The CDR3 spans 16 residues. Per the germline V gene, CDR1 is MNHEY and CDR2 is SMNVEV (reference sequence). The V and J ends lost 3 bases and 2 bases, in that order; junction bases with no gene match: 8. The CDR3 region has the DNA TGTGCCAGCAGTTTGGGGCCGGGGACAGGGCCCTACGAGCAGTACTTC. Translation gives CASSLGPGTGPYEQYF.

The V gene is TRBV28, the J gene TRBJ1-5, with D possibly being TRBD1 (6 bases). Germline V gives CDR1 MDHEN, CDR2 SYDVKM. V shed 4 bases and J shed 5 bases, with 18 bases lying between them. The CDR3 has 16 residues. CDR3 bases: TGTGCCAGCAGTTCAGCTACAGGGACTCCCTATCAGCCCCAGCATTTT. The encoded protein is CASSSATGTPYQPQHF.